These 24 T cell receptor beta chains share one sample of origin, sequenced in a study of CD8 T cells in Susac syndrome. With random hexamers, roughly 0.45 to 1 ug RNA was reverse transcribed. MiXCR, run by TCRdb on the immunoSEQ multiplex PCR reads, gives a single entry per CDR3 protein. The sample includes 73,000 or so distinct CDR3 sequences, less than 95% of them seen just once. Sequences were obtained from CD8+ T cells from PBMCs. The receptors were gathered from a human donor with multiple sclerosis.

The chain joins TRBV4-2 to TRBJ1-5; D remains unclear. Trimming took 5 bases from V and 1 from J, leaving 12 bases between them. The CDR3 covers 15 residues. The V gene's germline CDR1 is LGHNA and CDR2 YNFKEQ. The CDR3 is CASSKTSGSNQPQHF. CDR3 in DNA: TGTGCCAGCAGCAAAACGAGCGGCAGCAATCAGCCCCAGCATTTT.

CDR3 sequence (DNA): TGTGCCAGCAGCCAAGATGGGGGCTCTGGGGCCAACGTCCTGACTTTC. Its translation: CASSQDGGSGANVLTF. This chain connects TRBV3-1 to TRBJ2-6, with D perhaps being TRBD1 or TRBD2 (5 bases each). With 0 bases removed from V and 0 bases from J, the gap between germline ends came to 6 bases. Germline V gene sequence: CDR1 LGHDT, CDR2 YNNKEL (reference sequence). This CDR3 is 16 amino acids long.

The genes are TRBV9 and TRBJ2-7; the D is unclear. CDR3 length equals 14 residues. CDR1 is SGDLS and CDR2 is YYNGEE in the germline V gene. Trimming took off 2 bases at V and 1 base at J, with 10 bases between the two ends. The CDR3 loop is CASSVKELSYEQYF. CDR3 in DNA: TGTGCCAGCAGCGTTAAAGAGCTGTCCTACGAGCAGTACTTC.

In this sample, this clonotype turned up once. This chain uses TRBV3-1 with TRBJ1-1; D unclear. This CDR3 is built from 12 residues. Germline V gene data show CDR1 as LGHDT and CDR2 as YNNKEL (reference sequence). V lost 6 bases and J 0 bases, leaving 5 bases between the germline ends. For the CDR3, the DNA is TGTGCCAGCAGTCATATGAACACTGAAGCTTTCTTT. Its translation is CASSHMNTEAFF. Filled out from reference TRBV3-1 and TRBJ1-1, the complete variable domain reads DTAVSQTPKYLVTQMGNDKSIKCEQNLGHDTMYWYKQDSKKFLKIMFSYNNKELIINETVPNRFSPKSPDKAHLNLHINSLELGDSAVYFCASSHMNTEAFFGQGTRLTVV.

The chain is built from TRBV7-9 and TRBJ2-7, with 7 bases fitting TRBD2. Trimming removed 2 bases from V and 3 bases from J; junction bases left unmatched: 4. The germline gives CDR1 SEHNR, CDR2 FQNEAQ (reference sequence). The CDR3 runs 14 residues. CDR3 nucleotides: TGTGCCAGCAGCTTATCGGGAGGCAACTACGAGCAGTACTTC. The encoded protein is CASSLSGGNYEQYF.

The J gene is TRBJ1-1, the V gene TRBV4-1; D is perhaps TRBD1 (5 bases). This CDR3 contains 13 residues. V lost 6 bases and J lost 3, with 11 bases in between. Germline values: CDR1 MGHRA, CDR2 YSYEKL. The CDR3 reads CASSLQVDTEAFF. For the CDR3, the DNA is TGCGCCAGCAGTCTACAGGTTGACACTGAAGCTTTCTTT.

The CDR3: CASSDHRHGYTF. The CDR3 nucleotides read TGTGCCAGCAGTGATCACAGACATGGCTACACCTTC. The chain carries TRBV2 and TRBJ1-2; no clear D gene. The germline V gene has CDR1 SNHLY and CDR2 FYNNEI. The CDR3 is made up of 12 amino acids. With 3 bases removed from V and 6 bases from J, the gap between germline ends came to 8 bases.

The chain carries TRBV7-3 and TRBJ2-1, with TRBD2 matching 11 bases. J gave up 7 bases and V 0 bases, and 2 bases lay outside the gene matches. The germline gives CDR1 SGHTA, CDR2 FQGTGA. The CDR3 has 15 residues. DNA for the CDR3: TGTGCCAGCAGCTTAACCGGGACTAGCGGTAATGAGCAGTTCTTC. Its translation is CASSLTGTSGNEQFF.

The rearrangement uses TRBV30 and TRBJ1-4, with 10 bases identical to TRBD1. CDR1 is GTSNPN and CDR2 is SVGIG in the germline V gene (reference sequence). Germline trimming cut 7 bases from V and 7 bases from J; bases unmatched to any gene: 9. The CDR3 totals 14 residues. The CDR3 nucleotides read TGTGCCTCCGGGACAGGGGTTTTGAGTGAAAAACTGTTTTTT. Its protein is CASGTGVLSEKLFF.

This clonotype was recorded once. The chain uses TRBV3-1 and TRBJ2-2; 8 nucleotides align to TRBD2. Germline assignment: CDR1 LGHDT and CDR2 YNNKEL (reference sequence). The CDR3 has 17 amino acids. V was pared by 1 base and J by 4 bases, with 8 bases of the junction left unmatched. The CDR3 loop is CASSQVLAGRVTGELFF. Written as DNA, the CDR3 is TGTGCCAGCAGCCAAGTCTTAGCGGGGCGGGTCACCGGGGAGCTGTTTTTT.

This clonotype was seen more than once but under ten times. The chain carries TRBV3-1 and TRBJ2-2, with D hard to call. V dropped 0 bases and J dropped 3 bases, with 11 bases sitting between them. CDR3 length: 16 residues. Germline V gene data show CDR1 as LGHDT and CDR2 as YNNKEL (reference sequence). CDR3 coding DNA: TGTGCCAGCAGCCAAGAGAATAGCTACTACACCGGGGAGCTGTTTTTT. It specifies CASSQENSYYTGELFF.

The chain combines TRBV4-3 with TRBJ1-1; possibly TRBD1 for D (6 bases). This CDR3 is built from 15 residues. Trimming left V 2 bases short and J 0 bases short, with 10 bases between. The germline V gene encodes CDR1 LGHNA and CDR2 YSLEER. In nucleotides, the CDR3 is TGCGCCAGCAGCCAACAGGGGTCCATGAACACTGAAGCTTTCTTT. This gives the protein CASSQQGSMNTEAFF.

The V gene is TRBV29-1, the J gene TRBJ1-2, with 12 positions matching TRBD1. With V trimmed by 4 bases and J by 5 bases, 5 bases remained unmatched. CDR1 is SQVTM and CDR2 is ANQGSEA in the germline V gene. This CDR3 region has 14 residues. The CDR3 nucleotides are TGCAGCGTTGGAGGGACAGGGGGCGGGTATGGCTACACCTTC. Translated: CSVGGTGGGYGYTF.

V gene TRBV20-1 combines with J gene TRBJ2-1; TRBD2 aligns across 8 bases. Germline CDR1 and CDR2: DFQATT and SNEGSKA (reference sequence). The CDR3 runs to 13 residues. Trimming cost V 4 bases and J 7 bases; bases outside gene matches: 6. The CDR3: CSAKAGVRNEQFF. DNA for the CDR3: TGCAGTGCTAAAGCGGGAGTAAGGAATGAGCAGTTCTTC.

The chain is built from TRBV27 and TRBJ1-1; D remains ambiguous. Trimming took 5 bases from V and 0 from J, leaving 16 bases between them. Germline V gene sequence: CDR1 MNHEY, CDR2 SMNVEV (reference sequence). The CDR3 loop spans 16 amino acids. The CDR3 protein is CASSPGITLLNTEAFF. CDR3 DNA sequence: TGTGCCAGCAGTCCCGGGATCACACTACTGAACACTGAAGCTTTCTTT.

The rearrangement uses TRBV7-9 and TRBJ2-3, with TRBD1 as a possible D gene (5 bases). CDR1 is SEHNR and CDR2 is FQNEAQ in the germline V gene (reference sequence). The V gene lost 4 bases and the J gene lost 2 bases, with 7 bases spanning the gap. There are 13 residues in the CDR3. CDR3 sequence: CASSSDNTDTQYF. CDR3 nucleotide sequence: TGTGCCAGCAGCTCGGACAACACAGATACGCAGTATTTT.

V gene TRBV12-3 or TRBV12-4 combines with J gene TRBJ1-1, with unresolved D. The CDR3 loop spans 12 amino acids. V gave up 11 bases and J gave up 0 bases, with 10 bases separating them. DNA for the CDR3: TGTGCCGACGAACCGATGAACACTGAAGCTTTCTTT. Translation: CADEPMNTEAFF.

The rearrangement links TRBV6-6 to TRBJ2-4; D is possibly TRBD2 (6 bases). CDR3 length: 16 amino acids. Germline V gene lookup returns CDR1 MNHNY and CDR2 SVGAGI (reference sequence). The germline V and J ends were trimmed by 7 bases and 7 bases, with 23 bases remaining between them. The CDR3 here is CASKTPTRRDQNIQYF. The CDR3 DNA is TGTGCCAGCAAAACCCCAACGAGGAGGGACCAGAACATTCAGTACTTC.

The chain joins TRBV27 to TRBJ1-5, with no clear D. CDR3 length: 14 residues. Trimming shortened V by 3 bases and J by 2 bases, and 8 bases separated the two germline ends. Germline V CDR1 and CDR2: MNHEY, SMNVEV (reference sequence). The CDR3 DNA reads TGTGCCAGCAGTTTGGCCCTGGGCAATCAGCCCCAGCATTTT. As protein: CASSLALGNQPQHF.

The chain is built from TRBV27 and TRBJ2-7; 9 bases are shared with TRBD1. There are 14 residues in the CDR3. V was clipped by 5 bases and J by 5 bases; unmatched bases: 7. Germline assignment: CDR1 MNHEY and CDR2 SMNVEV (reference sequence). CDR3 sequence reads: CASSPGTGLHEQYF. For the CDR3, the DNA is TGTGCCAGCAGTCCCGGGACAGGGCTGCACGAGCAGTACTTC.

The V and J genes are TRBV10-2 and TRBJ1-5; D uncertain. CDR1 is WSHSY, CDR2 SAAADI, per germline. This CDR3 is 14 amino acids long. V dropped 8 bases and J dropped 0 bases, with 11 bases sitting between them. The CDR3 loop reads CASGLRSSNQPQHF. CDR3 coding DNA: TGCGCCAGCGGGTTACGCAGTAGCAATCAGCCCCAGCATTTT.

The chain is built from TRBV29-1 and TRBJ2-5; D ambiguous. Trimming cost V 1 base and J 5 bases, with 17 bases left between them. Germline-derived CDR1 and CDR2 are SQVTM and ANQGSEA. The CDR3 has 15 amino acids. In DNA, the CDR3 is TGCAGCGTTGAAGCTCCGGGTTGGGAATTGGAGACCCAGTACTTC. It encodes CSVEAPGWELETQYF.

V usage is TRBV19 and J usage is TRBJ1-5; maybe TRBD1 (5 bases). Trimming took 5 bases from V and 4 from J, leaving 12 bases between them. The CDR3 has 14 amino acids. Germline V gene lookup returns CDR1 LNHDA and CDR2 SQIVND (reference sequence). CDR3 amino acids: CASSPRQLNQPQHF. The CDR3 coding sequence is TGTGCCAGTAGTCCCCGACAGCTAAATCAGCCCCAGCATTTT. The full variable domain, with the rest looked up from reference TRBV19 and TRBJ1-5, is DGGITQSPKYLFRKEGQNVTLSCEQNLNHDAMYWYRQDPGQGLRLIYYSQIVNDFQKGDIAEGYSVSREKKESFPLTVTSAQKNPTAFYLCASSPRQLNQPQHFGDGTRLSIL.

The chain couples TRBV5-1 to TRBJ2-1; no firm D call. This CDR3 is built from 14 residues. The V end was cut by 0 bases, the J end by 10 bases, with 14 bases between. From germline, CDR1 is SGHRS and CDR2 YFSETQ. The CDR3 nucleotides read TGCGCCAGCAGCTTGGTCAGGTTGGCCGAGGAGCAGTTCTTC. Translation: CASSLVRLAEEQFF.